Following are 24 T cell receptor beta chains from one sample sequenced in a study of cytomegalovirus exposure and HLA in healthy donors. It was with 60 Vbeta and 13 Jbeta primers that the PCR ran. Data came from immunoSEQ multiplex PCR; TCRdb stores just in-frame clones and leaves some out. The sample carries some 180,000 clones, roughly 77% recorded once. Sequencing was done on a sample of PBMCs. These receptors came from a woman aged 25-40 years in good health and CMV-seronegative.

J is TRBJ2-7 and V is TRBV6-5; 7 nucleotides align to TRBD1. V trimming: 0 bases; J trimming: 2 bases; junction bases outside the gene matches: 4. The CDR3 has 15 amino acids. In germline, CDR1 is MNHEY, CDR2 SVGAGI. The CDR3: CASSYSRGLAYEQYF. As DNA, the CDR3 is TGTGCCAGCAGTTACTCGAGGGGGCTAGCCTACGAGCAGTACTTC.

The CDR3 coding sequence is TGTGCCAGCAGCGGAGGGGGCCTCACAGGGAATGAGCAGTTCTTC. It specifies CASSGGGLTGNEQFF. The rearrangement links TRBV7-3 to TRBJ2-1; tentatively, D is TRBD1 (7 bases). The CDR3 loop spans 15 amino acids. CDR1 is SGHTA and CDR2 is FQGTGA in the germline V gene. V lost 5 bases and J 7 bases, leaving 18 bases between the germline ends.

CDR3: CATSRDRVETQYF. The CDR3 coding sequence is TGTGCCACCAGCAGAGACCGAGTAGAGACCCAGTACTTC. J is TRBJ2-5 and V is TRBV15; D is unclear. The CDR3 extends over 13 amino acids. V shed 0 bases and J shed 4 bases, with 6 bases lying between them. In germline, CDR1 is LNHNV, CDR2 YYDKDF (reference sequence). Full variable domain (missing parts from reference TRBV15 and TRBJ2-5): DAMVIQNPRYQVTQFGKPVTLSCSQTLNHNVMYWYQQKSSQAPKLLFHYYDKDFNNEADTPDNFQSRRPNTSFCFLDIRSPGLGDTAMYLCATSRDRVETQYFGPGTRLLVL.

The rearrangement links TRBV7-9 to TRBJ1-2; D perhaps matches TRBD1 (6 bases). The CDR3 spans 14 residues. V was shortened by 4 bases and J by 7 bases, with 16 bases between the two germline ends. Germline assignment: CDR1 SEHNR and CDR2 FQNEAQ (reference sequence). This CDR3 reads CASSWRGGEGGYTF. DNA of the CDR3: TGTGCCAGCAGCTGGAGGGGGGGGGAAGGTGGCTACACCTTC.

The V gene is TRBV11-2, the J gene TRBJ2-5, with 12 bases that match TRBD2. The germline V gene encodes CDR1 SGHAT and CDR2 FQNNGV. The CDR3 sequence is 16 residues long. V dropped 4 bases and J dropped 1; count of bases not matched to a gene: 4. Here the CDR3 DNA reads TGTGCCAGCAGCTCTGGACTAGCGGGGCCCCAAGAGACCCAGTACTTC. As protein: CASSSGLAGPQETQYF.

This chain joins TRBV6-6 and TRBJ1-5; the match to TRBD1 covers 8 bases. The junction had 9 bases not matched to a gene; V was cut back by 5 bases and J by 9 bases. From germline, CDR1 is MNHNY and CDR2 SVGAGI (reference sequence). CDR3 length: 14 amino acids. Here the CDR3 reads CASSPDRAAWPQHF. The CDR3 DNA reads TGTGCCAGCAGTCCGGACAGGGCGGCTTGGCCCCAGCATTTT.

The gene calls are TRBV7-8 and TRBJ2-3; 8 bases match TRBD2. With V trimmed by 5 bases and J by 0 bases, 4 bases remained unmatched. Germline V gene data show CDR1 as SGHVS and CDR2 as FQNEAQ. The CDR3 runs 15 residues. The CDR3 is CASSTWTSSTDTQYF. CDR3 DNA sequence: TGTGCCAGCAGCACCTGGACTAGCAGCACAGATACGCAGTATTTT.

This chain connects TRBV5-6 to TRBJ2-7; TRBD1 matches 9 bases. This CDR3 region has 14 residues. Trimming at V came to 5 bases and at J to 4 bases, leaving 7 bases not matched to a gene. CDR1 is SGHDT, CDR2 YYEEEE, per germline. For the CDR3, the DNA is TGTGCCAGCAGTAGACAGGGGGAAGGGTACGAGCAGTACTTC. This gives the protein CASSRQGEGYEQYF. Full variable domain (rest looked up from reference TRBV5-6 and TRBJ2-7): DAGVTQSPTHLIKTRGQQVTLRCSPKSGHDTVSWYQQALGQGPQFIFQYYEEEERQRGNFPDRFSGHQFPNYSSELNVNALLLGDSALYLCASSRQGEGYEQYFGPGTRLTVT.

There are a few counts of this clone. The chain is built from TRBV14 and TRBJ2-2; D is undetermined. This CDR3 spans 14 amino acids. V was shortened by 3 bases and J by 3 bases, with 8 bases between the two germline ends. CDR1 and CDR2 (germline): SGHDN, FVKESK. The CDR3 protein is CASSHRYYTGELFF. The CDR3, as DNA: TGTGCCAGCAGCCATCGCTACTACACCGGGGAGCTGTTTTTT.

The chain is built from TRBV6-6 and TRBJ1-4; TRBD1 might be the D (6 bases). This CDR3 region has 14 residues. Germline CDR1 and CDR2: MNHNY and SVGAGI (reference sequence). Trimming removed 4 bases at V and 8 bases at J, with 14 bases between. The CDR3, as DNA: TGTGCCAGCAGTTCCTCTACAGGGCCCGAAAAACTGTTTTTT. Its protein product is CASSSSTGPEKLFF.

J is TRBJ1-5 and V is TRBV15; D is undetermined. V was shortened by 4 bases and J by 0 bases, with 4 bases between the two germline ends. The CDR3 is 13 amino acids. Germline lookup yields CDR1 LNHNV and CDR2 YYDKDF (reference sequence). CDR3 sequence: CATSTYSNQPQHF. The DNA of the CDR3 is TGTGCCACCAGCACTTATAGCAATCAGCCCCAGCATTTT.

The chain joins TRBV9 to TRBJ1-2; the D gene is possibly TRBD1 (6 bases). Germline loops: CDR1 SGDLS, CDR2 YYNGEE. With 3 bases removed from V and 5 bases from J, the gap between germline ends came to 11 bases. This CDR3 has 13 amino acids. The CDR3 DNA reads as TGTGCCAGCAGCGCGCAGGGGTGGTATGGCTACACCTTC. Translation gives CASSAQGWYGYTF.

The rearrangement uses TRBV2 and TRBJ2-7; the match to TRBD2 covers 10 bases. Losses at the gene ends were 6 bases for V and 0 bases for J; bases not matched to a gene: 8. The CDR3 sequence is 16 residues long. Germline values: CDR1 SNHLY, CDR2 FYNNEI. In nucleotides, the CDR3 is TGTGCCAGCAGAAGACTAGCGGGCTGGAACTCCTACGAGCAGTACTTC. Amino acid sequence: CASRRLAGWNSYEQYF. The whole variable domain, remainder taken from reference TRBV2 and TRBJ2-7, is EPEVTQTPSHQVTQMGQEVILRCVPISNHLYFYWYRQILGQKVEFLVSFYNNEISEKSEIFDDQFSVERPDGSNFTLKIRSTKLEDSAMYFCASRRLAGWNSYEQYFGPGTRLTVT.

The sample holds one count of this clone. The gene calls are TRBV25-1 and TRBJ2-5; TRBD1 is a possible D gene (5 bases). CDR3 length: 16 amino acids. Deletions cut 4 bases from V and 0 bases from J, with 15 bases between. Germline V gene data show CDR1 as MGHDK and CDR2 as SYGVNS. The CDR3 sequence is CASSVSRAAYQETQYF. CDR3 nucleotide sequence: TGTGCCAGCAGTGTTTCCAGGGCGGCGTACCAAGAGACCCAGTACTTC.

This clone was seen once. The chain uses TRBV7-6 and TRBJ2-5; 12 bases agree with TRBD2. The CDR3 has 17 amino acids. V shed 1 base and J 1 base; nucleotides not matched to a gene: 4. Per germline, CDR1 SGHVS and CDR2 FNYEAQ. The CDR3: CASSLGLAGALQETQYF. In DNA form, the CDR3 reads TGTGCCAGCAGCTTAGGACTAGCGGGGGCCCTCCAAGAGACCCAGTACTTC. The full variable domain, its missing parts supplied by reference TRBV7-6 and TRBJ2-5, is GAGVSQSPRYKVTKRGQDVALRCDPISGHVSLYWYRQALGQGPEFLTYFNYEAQQDKSGLPNDRFSAERPEGSISTLTIQRTEQRDSAMYRCASSLGLAGALQETQYFGPGTRLLVL.

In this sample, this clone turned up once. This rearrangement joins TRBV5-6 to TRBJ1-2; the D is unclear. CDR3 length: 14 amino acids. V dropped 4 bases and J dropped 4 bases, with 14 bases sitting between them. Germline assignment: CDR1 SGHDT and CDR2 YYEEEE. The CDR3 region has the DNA TGTGCCAGCAGCCCCGGCGGCCTTCTCTATGGCTACACCTTC. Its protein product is CASSPGGLLYGYTF.

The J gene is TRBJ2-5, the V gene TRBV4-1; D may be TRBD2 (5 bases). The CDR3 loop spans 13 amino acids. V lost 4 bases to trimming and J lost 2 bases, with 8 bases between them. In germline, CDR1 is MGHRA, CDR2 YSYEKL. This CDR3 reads CASSRGPQETQYF. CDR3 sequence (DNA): TGCGCCAGCAGCCGCGGGCCACAAGAGACCCAGTACTTC.

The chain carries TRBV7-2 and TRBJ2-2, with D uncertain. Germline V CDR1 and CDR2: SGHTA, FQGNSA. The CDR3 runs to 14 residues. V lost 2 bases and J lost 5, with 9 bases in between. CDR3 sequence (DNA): TGTGCCAGCAGCTTAATCACGGGTACCGGGGAGCTGTTTTTT. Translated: CASSLITGTGELFF.

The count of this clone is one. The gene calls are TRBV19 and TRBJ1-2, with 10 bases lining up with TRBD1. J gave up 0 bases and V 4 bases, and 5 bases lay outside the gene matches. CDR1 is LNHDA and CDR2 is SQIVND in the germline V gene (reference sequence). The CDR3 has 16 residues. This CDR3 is CASSTRQGASNYGYTF. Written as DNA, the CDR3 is TGTGCCAGTAGTACGAGACAGGGGGCCTCTAACTATGGCTACACCTTC.

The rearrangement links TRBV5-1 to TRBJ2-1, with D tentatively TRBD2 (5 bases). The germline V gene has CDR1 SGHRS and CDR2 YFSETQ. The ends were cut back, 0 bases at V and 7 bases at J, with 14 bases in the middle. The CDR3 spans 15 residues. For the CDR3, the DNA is TGCGCCAGCAGCTTGGAAGCACCCGGGGTGAATGAGCAGTTCTTC. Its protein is CASSLEAPGVNEQFF.

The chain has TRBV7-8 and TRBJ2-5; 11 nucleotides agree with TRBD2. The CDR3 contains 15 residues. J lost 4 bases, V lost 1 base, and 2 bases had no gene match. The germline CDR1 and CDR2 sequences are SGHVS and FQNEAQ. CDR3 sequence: CASSLGGLAGETQYF. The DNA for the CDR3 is TGTGCCAGCAGCTTAGGTGGACTAGCGGGAGAGACCCAGTACTTC.

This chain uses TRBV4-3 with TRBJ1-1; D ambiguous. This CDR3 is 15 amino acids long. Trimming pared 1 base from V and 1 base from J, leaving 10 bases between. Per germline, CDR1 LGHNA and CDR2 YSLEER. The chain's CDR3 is CASSQGSLGNTEAFF. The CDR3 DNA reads TGCGCCAGCAGCCAAGGGAGTTTAGGGAACACTGAAGCTTTCTTT.

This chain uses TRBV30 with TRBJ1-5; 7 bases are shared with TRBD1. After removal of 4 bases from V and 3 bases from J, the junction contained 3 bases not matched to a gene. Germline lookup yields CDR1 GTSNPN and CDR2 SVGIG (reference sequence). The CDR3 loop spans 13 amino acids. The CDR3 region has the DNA TGTGCCTGGAAAGGACAGGACAATCAGCCCCAGCATTTT. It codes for CAWKGQDNQPQHF. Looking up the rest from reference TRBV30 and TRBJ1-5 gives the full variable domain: SQTIHQWPATLVQPVGSPLSLECTVEGTSNPNLYWYRQAAGRGLQLLFYSVGIGQISSEVPQNLSASRPQDRQFILSSKKLLLSDSGFYLCAWKGQDNQPQHFGDGTRLSIL.

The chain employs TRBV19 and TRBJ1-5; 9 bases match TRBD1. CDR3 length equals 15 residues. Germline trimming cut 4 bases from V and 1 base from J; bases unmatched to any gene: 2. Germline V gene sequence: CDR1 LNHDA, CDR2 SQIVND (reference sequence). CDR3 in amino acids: CASSTQGASNQPQHF. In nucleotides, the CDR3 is TGTGCCAGTAGTACACAGGGGGCAAGCAATCAGCCCCAGCATTTT.